This T cell receptor beta chain came from a study of CD8 T cells in ankylosing spondylitis. Study-wide findings and caveats: Disease-linked clones were CD8+ and relatively rare in peripheral blood. Some motif variants were previously reported in reactive arthritis synovial fluid and blood. Ankylosing spondylitis blood seemed to carry a telltale TCR beta motif made of several highly homologous variants.

Libraries of TCR beta came from quantitative 5'-RACE with molecular barcodes. TCRdb passed the 5' RACE reads through MiXCR, listing each CDR3 protein once. The sample shows about 130,000 distinct CDR3 sequences, roughly 13% of them seen only once. CDR3 length equals 14 residues. The ends lost 3 bases at V and 9 bases at J; junction bases unmatched: 5. CDR1 DFQATT and CDR2 SNEGSKA come from the germline V gene (reference sequence). This clonotype has at least ten counts. Its antigen is unidentified. V is TRBV20-1 and J is TRBJ1-6, with 10 nucleotides matching TRBD1. The sequenced sample consisted of blood, either unsorted or a sorted T cell fraction (not recorded which). This receptor was taken from a female donor with ankylosing spondylitis or in good health (not recorded which). Here the CDR3 reads CSASLGQGISPLHF. CDR3 sequence (DNA): TGCAGTGCTAGTCTGGGACAGGGGATTTCACCCCTCCACTTT.